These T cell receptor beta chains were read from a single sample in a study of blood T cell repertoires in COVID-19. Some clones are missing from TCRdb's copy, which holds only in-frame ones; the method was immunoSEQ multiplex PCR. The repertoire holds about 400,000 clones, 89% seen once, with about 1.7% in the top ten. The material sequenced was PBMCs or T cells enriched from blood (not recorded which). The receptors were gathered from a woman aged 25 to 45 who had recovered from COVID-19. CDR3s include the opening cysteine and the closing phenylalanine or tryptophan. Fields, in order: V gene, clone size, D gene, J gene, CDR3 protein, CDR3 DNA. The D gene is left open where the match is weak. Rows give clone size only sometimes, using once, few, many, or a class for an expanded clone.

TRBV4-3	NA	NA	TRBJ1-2	CASSQDRGAWGYTF	TGCGCCAGCAGCCAAGATCGGGGAGCGTGGGGCTACACCTTC
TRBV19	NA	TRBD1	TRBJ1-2	CASSESGTGGFYGYTF	TGTGCCAGTAGTGAATCCGGGACAGGGGGTTTCTATGGCTACACCTTC
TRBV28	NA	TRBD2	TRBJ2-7	CASNPSGRVTPSYEQYF	TGTGCCAGCAACCCTAGCGGGAGGGTAACACCATCCTACGAGCAGTACTTC
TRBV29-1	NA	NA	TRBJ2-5	CSVGASAAGETQYF	TGCAGCGTTGGGGCTAGCGCAGCCGGAGAGACCCAGTACTTC
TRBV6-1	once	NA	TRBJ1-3	CASSEGGGSGNTIYF	TGTGCCAGCAGTGAAGGCGGGGGCTCTGGAAACACCATATATTTT
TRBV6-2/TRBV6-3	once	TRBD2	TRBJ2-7	CASSYVAGGNEQYF	TGTGCCAGCAGTTACGTGGCGGGAGGGAACGAGCAGTACTTC
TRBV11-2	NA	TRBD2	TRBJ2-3	CASSLEGLAARTDTQYF	TGTGCCAGCAGCTTAGAAGGACTAGCGGCTCGCACAGATACGCAGTATTTT
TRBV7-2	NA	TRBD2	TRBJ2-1	CASSPPKGSGGSYNEQFF	TGTGCCAGCAGCCCCCCGAAGGGTAGCGGGGGCTCCTACAATGAGCAGTTCTTC
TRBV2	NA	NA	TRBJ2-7	CASRAGQNEQYF	TGTGCCAGCAGGGCAGGGCAAAACGAGCAGTACTTC
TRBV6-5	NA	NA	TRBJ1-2	CASCPIPRDYGYTF	TGTGCCAGCTGCCCGATACCTCGGGACTATGGCTACACCTTC
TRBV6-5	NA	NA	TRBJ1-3	CASRQGSGNTIYF	TGTGCCAGCAGGCAGGGGTCTGGAAACACCATATATTTT
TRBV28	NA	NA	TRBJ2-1	CATRGLSAESSYNEQFF	TGTGCCACCCGCGGCCTGAGCGCGGAAAGCTCCTACAATGAGCAGTTCTTC
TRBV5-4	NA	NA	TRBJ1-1	CASSSYLNTEAFF	TGTGCCAGCAGCTCCTACCTGAACACTGAAGCTTTCTTT
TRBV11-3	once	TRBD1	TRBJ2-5	CASSLTGEETQYF	TGTGCCAGCAGCTTGACAGGGGAGGAGACCCAGTACTTC
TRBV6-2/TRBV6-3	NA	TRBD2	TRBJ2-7	CASSYSGTSARLEDEQYF	TGTGCCAGCAGTTACTCCGGGACTAGTGCCAGGTTAGAGGACGAGCAGTACTTC
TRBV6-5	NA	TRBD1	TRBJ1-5	CASSHTGGAGPQHF	TGTGCCAGCAGCCATACAGGGGGCGCGGGGCCCCAGCATTTT
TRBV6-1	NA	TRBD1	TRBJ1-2	CASSEEDRRRMRGYTF	TGTGCCAGCAGTGAAGAGGACAGGCGACGTATGAGGGGCTACACCTTC
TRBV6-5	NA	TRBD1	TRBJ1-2	CASSYRTGGSYTF	TGTGCCAGCAGTTACAGGACAGGAGGAAGCTACACCTTC
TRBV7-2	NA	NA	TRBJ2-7	CASSLVLSEQYF	TGTGCCAGCAGCTTAGTACTTTCCGAGCAGTACTTC
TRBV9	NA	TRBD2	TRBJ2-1	CASSPNPDSGQYNEQFF	TGTGCCAGCAGCCCAAACCCTGATAGCGGGCAATACAATGAGCAGTTCTTC
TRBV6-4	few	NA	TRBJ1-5	CARRGTQGFNQPQHF	TGTGCCAGGAGGGGTACACAGGGCTTCAATCAGCCCCAGCATTTT
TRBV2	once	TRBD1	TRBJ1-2	CASSVIGGRGEGYTF	TGTGCCAGCAGTGTTATAGGGGGCCGGGGAGAAGGCTACACCTTC
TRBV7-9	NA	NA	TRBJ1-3	CASSLRDTVNTIYF	TGTGCCAGCAGCTTAAGGGACACCGTAAACACCATATATTTT
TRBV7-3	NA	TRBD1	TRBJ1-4	CASSLTGGRSEKLFF	TGTGCCAGCAGCCTAACAGGGGGCCGGAGCGAAAAACTGTTTTTT
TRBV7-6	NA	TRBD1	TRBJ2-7	CASSLAGTGSYEQYF	TGTGCCAGCAGCTTAGCGGGGACAGGTTCCTACGAGCAGTACTTC
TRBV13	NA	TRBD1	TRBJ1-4	CASSSRQGWSEKLFF	TGTGCCAGCAGCTCCAGACAGGGGTGGAGTGAAAAACTGTTTTTT
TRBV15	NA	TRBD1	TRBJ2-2	CATSGQGVYTGELFF	TGTGCCACCAGCGGCCAGGGGGTGTACACCGGGGAGCTGTTTTTT
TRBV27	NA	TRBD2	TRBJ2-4	CASSHSGGAKNIQYF	TGTGCCAGCAGCCATAGCGGGGGGGCGAAAAACATTCAGTACTTC
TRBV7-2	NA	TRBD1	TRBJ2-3	CASSLAPAGGVLYF	TGTGCCAGCAGCTTAGCCCCAGCAGGGGGCGTTTTGTATTTT
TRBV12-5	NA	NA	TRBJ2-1	CASGLVVAAVYNEQFF	TGTGCTAGTGGTTTGGTAGTCGCGGCAGTCTACAATGAGCAGTTCTTC
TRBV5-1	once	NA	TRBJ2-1	CASSAGQRRSEQFF	TGCGCCAGCAGCGCGGGACAGCGCCGTTCTGAGCAGTTCTTC
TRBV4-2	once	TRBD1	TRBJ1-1	CASTRTGREGAFF	TGTGCCAGCACCCGGACAGGGAGGGAGGGAGCTTTCTTT